The count of the clone carrying this T cell receptor (beta chain) is one. The data are from a study of T cell responses to AZD1222 COVID-19 vaccine. Germline values: CDR1 MNHEY, CDR2 SVGEGT. V dropped 6 bases and J dropped 9 bases, with 18 bases sitting between them. The CDR3 totals 14 residues. Only in-frame clones appear in the TCRdb table, and some are missing; sequencing was by immunoSEQ multiplex PCR. The sample includes 110,000 or so clones, about 87% of them seen just once. The chain carries TRBV6-2 or TRBV6-3 and TRBJ1-5; no reliable D call. This clonotype originated in an adult in good health. The sequencing here drew on peripheral blood, taken on day 0 of AZD1222 vaccination. CDR3: CASSPWGGEWPQHF. In DNA, the CDR3 is TGTGCCAGCAGCCCCTGGGGAGGTGAGTGGCCCCAGCATTTT.